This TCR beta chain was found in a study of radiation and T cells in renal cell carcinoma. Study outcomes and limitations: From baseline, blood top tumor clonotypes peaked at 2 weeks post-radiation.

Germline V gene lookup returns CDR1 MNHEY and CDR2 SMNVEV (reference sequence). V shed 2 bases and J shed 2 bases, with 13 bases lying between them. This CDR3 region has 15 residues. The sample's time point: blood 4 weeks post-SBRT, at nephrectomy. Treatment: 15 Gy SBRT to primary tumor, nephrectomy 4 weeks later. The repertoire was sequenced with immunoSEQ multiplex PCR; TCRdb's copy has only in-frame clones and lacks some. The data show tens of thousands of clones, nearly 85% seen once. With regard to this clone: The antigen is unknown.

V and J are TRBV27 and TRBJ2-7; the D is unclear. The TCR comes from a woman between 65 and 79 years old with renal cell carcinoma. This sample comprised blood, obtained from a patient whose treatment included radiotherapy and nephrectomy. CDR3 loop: CASSLTSIPTYEQYF. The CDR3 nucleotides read TGTGCCAGCAGTTTAACGTCTATACCCACCTACGAGCAGTACTTC.